This record covers a single T cell receptor (beta chain). Its target is unknown. The libraries were made with immunoSEQ v3. TCRdb keeps only in-frame clones here, not all; method: immunoSEQ multiplex PCR. The sample holds approximately 92,000 clones, less than 70% seen once. This entry belongs to a study of TIL therapy for anti-PD-1-resistant metastatic lung cancer. About the research overall: Median patient age was almost 55, ranging roughly 35-85 years. Findings of the study overall: Compared with baseline intratumoral T cells, expanded TIL cultures were more clonal and less diverse (approximately 6.4% vs 31%).

Regarding time point: pre-treatment sample, taken before nivolumab and TIL therapy. Tumor tissue came from excised metastases, mostly pleural nodules or supraclavicular lymph nodes. Tumors were harvested before any PD-1/PD-L1 blockade. The receptor's source is a person aged 25-85 years with non-small cell lung cancer. The specimen comprised tumor tissue, sampled at baseline.

The DNA of the CDR3 is TGTGCCAGCAGACTGAGACAGGGGAGCGGGGAGCTGTTTTTT. It yields the protein CASRLRQGSGELFF. J is TRBJ2-2 and V is TRBV7-6; 8 bases match TRBD1. The ends lost 6 bases at V and 7 bases at J; junction bases unmatched: 7. From germline, CDR1 is SGHVS and CDR2 FNYEAQ. This CDR3 region has 14 residues. Using reference TRBV7-6 and TRBJ2-2 for the parts outside the CDR3, the full variable domain is GAGVSQSPRYKVTKRGQDVALRCDPISGHVSLYWYRQALGQGPEFLTYFNYEAQQDKSGLPNDRFSAERPEGSISTLTIQRTEQRDSAMYRCASRLRQGSGELFFGEGSRLTVL.